This T cell receptor beta chain was observed in a study of spatial heterogeneity in lung cancer. The overall study: Detection consistently yielded more beta chains than alpha chains. Study-level findings and limits: At resection, ubiquitous expanded tumor TCRs appeared in blood more than at follow-up.

This clonotype was recorded at least ten times. Antigen unknown. Time point: sample taken at primary tumor resection. Samples were obtained from around 73 donors, all untreated early-stage non-small cell lung cancer patients. Sequencing of whole RNA from tumor, nontumor lung or frozen PBMC involved no sorting. TCRdb recomputed calls from the 5' RACE reads with MiXCR, one row per CDR3 protein. The table shows some 13,000 distinct CDR3 sequences, with 3% to 4.5% occurring only once. The CDR3 extends over 16 amino acids. V lost 0 bases and J lost 0, with 10 bases in between. CDR1 SGHRS and CDR2 YFSETQ come from the germline V gene.

The material sequenced was PBMCs, taken at surgery. J is TRBJ2-1 and V is TRBV5-1, with unresolved D. The TCR sequence derives from a male donor with early-stage non-small cell lung cancer. The CDR3 reads CASSLEWPSSYNEQFF. The CDR3 bases are TGCGCCAGCAGCTTGGAATGGCCGAGCTCCTACAATGAGCAGTTCTTC.